Given below is one T cell receptor (beta chain) in context. Germline V gives CDR1 SEHNR, CDR2 FQNEAQ (reference sequence). Trimming removed 7 bases from V and 5 bases from J; junction bases left unmatched: 10. The CDR3 has 15 amino acids. This entry comes from a study of blood T cell repertoires in COVID-19. Study overall: Researchers got acute and convalescent COVID-19 samples from the United States, Italy and Spain. Sample material is recorded as cDNA or gDNA derived from T cells, B-cell-depleted T cells, or PBMCs.

In the authors' methods: Amplification with reference gene primers provided the estimates of nucleated cell counts. Here immunoSEQ multiplex PCR was the method, and the copy in TCRdb shows in-frame clones only, minus some. V and J calls and clone size are copied from that table; D and trimming were computed from the DNA. The table includes approximately 65,000 clones, about 81% detected once. This clonotype was sampled from an elderly man with acute or convalescent COVID-19. The chain links TRBV7-9 to TRBJ2-1; 8 bases map to TRBD2. Source material: peripheral blood. The CDR3 loop reads CASIASGSRHNEQFF. The CDR3 DNA sequence: TGTGCCAGCATCGCGAGCGGGAGTCGCCACAATGAGCAGTTCTTC.